The rows below give T cell receptor beta chains drawn from one sample of a study of blood T cell repertoires in COVID-19. Generated by immunoSEQ multiplex PCR, the TCRdb table keeps only in-frame clones and is missing some. The sample records some 530,000 clones, approximately 85% being singletons. Material: peripheral blood. The receptors were gathered from a human donor in a cohort sampled during active COVID-19. The CDR3 runs from the conserved cysteine through the conserved F or W. The D gene is left open where the match is weak.

d_gene: .
v_gene: TRBV15
j_gene: TRBJ2-1
CDR3aa: CATSRYSKGVTYNEQFF

d_gene: .
v_gene: TRBV4-1
j_gene: TRBJ1-2
CDR3aa: CASSQGSDSLYGYTF

d_gene: .
v_gene: TRBV5-8
j_gene: TRBJ1-5
CDR3aa: CASSLGQPGNQPQHF

d_gene: TRBD2
v_gene: TRBV28
j_gene: TRBJ2-7
CDR3aa: CASSLEGGRPYEQYF

d_gene: TRBD1
v_gene: TRBV6-5
j_gene: TRBJ1-1
CDR3aa: CATFPTGRTEAFF

d_gene: TRBD2
v_gene: TRBV5-4
j_gene: TRBJ2-5
CDR3aa: CASSRTSGTETQYF

d_gene: .
v_gene: TRBV6-5
j_gene: TRBJ2-2
CDR3aa: CASSYRRASANGELFF

d_gene: TRBD2
v_gene: TRBV7-6
j_gene: TRBJ2-5
CDR3aa: CASSYRRGAGGGQTQYF

d_gene: TRBD1
v_gene: TRBV19
j_gene: TRBJ1-1
CDR3aa: CASRGGQEIYTEAFF

d_gene: .
v_gene: TRBV28
j_gene: TRBJ1-2
CDR3aa: CASRGGKIYGYTF

d_gene: TRBD1
v_gene: TRBV9
j_gene: TRBJ1-1
CDR3aa: CASSVAGGQEAFF

d_gene: .
v_gene: TRBV19
j_gene: TRBJ2-1
CDR3aa: CASSIVTGYNEQFF

d_gene: .
v_gene: TRBV6-5
j_gene: TRBJ1-2
CDR3aa: CASTPQEGSPYGYTF

d_gene: TRBD1
v_gene: TRBV6-6
j_gene: TRBJ1-6
CDR3aa: CASSLRRKDRGLLNSPLHF

d_gene: TRBD2
v_gene: TRBV28
j_gene: TRBJ2-3
CDR3aa: CASTIGLAWDTQYF

d_gene: .
v_gene: TRBV18
j_gene: TRBJ1-1
CDR3aa: CASSPAPGSMNTEAFF

d_gene: .
v_gene: TRBV14
j_gene: TRBJ2-1
CDR3aa: CASSQAQGWANNEQFF

d_gene: TRBD2
v_gene: TRBV9
j_gene: TRBJ2-7
CDR3aa: CASSVVPSGNFYEQYF

d_gene: .
v_gene: TRBV5-1
j_gene: TRBJ1-1
CDR3aa: CASSLNRVVNTEAFF

d_gene: .
v_gene: TRBV2
j_gene: TRBJ1-6
CDR3aa: CASRQSRDSPLHF

d_gene: .
v_gene: TRBV6-5
j_gene: TRBJ1-1
CDR3aa: CASSYSLKNTEAFF

d_gene: TRBD1
v_gene: TRBV7-2
j_gene: TRBJ1-5
CDR3aa: CASSSQGALGQPQHF

d_gene: TRBD2
v_gene: TRBV30
j_gene: TRBJ2-1
CDR3aa: CAWSRGTSGNEQFF

d_gene: TRBD1
v_gene: TRBV30
j_gene: TRBJ1-5
CDR3aa: CAWSTGALGPQHF

d_gene: .
v_gene: TRBV19
j_gene: TRBJ2-1
CDR3aa: CASRFATGVPNEQFF

d_gene: .
v_gene: TRBV18
j_gene: TRBJ1-3
CDR3aa: CASSPESVGAGTIYF

d_gene: .
v_gene: TRBV28
j_gene: TRBJ1-1
CDR3aa: CASSPPQLNTEAFF

d_gene: TRBD1
v_gene: TRBV11-1
j_gene: TRBJ1-4
CDR3aa: CASSLGTGSREKLFF

d_gene: .
v_gene: TRBV5-5
j_gene: TRBJ2-5
CDR3aa: CASSAPVSQETQYF

d_gene: .
v_gene: TRBV5-1
j_gene: TRBJ2-1
CDR3aa: CASSFGGPYNEQFF

d_gene: TRBD1
v_gene: TRBV5-5
j_gene: TRBJ2-5
CDR3aa: CASSLGQGHETQYF

d_gene: TRBD1
v_gene: TRBV30
j_gene: TRBJ2-7
CDR3aa: CAWSDRGVYEQYF

d_gene: TRBD1
v_gene: TRBV30
j_gene: TRBJ1-5
CDR3aa: CAWSPRQGNQPQHF

d_gene: .
v_gene: TRBV19
j_gene: TRBJ1-5
CDR3aa: CASSDSERAQHF

d_gene: .
v_gene: TRBV7-8
j_gene: TRBJ1-4
CDR3aa: CASSHAGSALFF

d_gene: .
v_gene: TRBV6-4
j_gene: TRBJ2-7
CDR3aa: CASSDSAPSHEQYF

d_gene: TRBD2
v_gene: TRBV7-9
j_gene: TRBJ2-1
CDR3aa: CASSLALASGDTYNEQFF